This T cell receptor (beta chain) appears in the sequencing data of a study of T cells in Graves' hyperthyroidism and ophthalmopathy. Turning to the study itself: Peripheral blood was secured at the point of initial diagnosis, before any treatment. Study-wide findings and caveats: Ophthalmopathy was predicted by the model a median of approximately six months ahead of onset.

Graves' hyperthyroidism was deemed stable given no ophthalmopathy progression within 18 months. Each patient was aged 18 to 65 and had newly diagnosed hyperthyroidism of under 2 months' duration. Template material for amplifying TCR beta CDR3 regions consisted of RNA transcripts. Initially, a first-round RT-PCR of the TCR CDR3 employed the HTBI primer set. MiXCR, run by TCRdb on the multiplex PCR reads, gives a single entry per CDR3 protein. The sample records about 400,000 distinct CDR3 sequences, 14% to 15% being singletons. V was pared by 1 base and J by 0 bases, with 3 bases between. Germline CDR1 reads MNHEY; CDR2 reads SMNVEV (reference sequence). This CDR3 is built from 14 residues. This clonotype was seen repeatedly, ten times or more. What it binds is not known.

The chain is built from TRBV27 and TRBJ2-2, with D unresolved. The sample consisted of blood. This receptor was taken from a woman younger than 45 with Graves' hyperthyroidism. CDR3: CASSLWPNTGELFF. The CDR3 DNA is TGTGCCAGCAGTTTATGGCCGAACACCGGGGAGCTGTTTTTT.